These T cell receptor beta chains were read from a single sample in a study of control samples from healthy donors and cancer patients. This table comes from immunoSEQ multiplex PCR, and its TCRdb copy is limited to in-frame clones, with some not included. The sample has around 30,000 clones, roughly nine tenths seen once. The sequencing input was PBMCs. These receptor sequences come from a middle-aged woman with lung cancer. The CDR3 runs from the conserved cysteine through the conserved F or W. The D gene is left open where the match is weak. Rows may omit the clone size; those that give it use once, few, many or a size class.

d_gene: -; v_gene: TRBV23-1; len: 18; j_gene: TRBJ2-6; abundance: -; CDR3aa: CASSQSPGPGAGANVLTF; CDR3nt: TGCGCCAGCAGTCAATCGCCGGGACCAGGAGCTGGGGCCAACGTCCTGACTTTC
d_gene: TRBD2; v_gene: TRBV4-3; len: 18; j_gene: TRBJ2-6; abundance: -; CDR3aa: CASSRAGGLVGGANVLTF; CDR3nt: TGCGCCAGCAGCCGGGCGGGGGGCTTAGTTGGTGGGGCCAATGTCCTGACTTTC
d_gene: -; v_gene: TRBV7-2; len: 13; j_gene: TRBJ2-2; abundance: -; CDR3aa: CASSRSGFGELFF; CDR3nt: TGTGCCAGCAGCCGATCAGGGTTCGGGGAGCTGTTTTTT
d_gene: -; v_gene: TRBV7-8; len: 17; j_gene: TRBJ1-5; abundance: -; CDR3aa: CASSALGIKGGRQPQHF; CDR3nt: TGTGCCAGCAGCGCGTTGGGAATTAAGGGTGGACGTCAGCCCCAGCATTTT
d_gene: -; v_gene: TRBV11-2; len: 14; j_gene: TRBJ2-7; abundance: -; CDR3aa: CASSYLRGRYEQYF; CDR3nt: TGTGCCAGCAGCTACCTCAGGGGCCGCTACGAGCAGTACTTC
d_gene: -; v_gene: TRBV7-3; len: 14; j_gene: TRBJ1-1; abundance: -; CDR3aa: CASSPRGGNTEAFF; CDR3nt: TGTGCCAGCAGCCCCCGGGGGGGGAACACTGAAGCTTTCTTT
d_gene: TRBD1; v_gene: TRBV5-8; len: 13; j_gene: TRBJ2-1; abundance: -; CDR3aa: CGARDRGRDEQFF; CDR3nt: TGTGGCGCCCGGGACAGGGGGAGAGATGAGCAGTTCTTC
d_gene: TRBD1; v_gene: TRBV11-3; len: 14; j_gene: TRBJ1-2; abundance: once; CDR3aa: CASRGGQASDGYTF; CDR3nt: TGTGCCAGCAGAGGGGGACAGGCCTCCGATGGCTACACCTTC
d_gene: -; v_gene: TRBV6-5; len: 14; j_gene: TRBJ1-4; abundance: -; CDR3aa: CASNPSATNEKLFF; CDR3nt: TGTGCCAGCAACCCGAGTGCAACTAATGAAAAACTGTTTTTT
d_gene: -; v_gene: TRBV28; len: 11; j_gene: TRBJ1-2; abundance: -; CDR3aa: CASSSRVGYTF; CDR3nt: TGTGCCAGCAGTTCCAGGGTCGGGTACACCTTC
d_gene: -; v_gene: TRBV5-1; len: 15; j_gene: TRBJ2-5; abundance: -; CDR3aa: CASSSLVQGQETQYF; CDR3nt: TGCGCCAGCAGCTCGCTCGTGCAGGGCCAAGAGACCCAGTACTTC
d_gene: -; v_gene: TRBV7-8; len: 11; j_gene: TRBJ1-1; abundance: -; CDR3aa: CASSLDTRAFF; CDR3nt: TGTGCCAGCAGCCTCGACACTCGAGCTTTCTTT
d_gene: TRBD2; v_gene: TRBV30; len: 15; j_gene: TRBJ2-1; abundance: -; CDR3aa: CAWSGGAGIYNEQFF; CDR3nt: TGTGCCTGGAGTGGTGGAGCGGGGATTTACAATGAGCAGTTCTTC
d_gene: -; v_gene: TRBV4-1; len: 14; j_gene: TRBJ1-5; abundance: -; CDR3aa: CASSQGGANQPQHF; CDR3nt: TGCGCCAGCAGCCAAGGAGGGGCCAATCAGCCCCAGCATTTT
d_gene: -; v_gene: TRBV2; len: 10; j_gene: TRBJ2-1; abundance: -; CDR3aa: CASSIDEQFF; CDR3nt: TGTGCCAGCAGTATAGATGAGCAGTTCTTC
d_gene: -; v_gene: TRBV7-9; len: 15; j_gene: TRBJ1-1; abundance: -; CDR3aa: CAGSSEVEAGVCAFF; CDR3nt: TGTGCCGGCAGCTCGGAGGTGGAGGCCGGAGTGTGCGCTTTCTTT
d_gene: -; v_gene: TRBV2; len: 14; j_gene: TRBJ1-1; abundance: -; CDR3aa: CASSDRGFKTEAFF; CDR3nt: TGTGCCAGCAGTGATCGGGGTTTTAAGACTGAAGCTTTCTTT
d_gene: TRBD1; v_gene: TRBV5-1; len: 16; j_gene: TRBJ2-2; abundance: few; CDR3aa: CASSTTQGVGTGELFF; CDR3nt: TGCGCCAGCAGCACAACCCAGGGGGTTGGCACCGGGGAGCTGTTTTTT
d_gene: -; v_gene: TRBV9; len: 13; j_gene: TRBJ2-7; abundance: -; CDR3aa: CASSVGDPYEQYF; CDR3nt: TGTGCCAGCAGCGTAGGCGACCCCTACGAGCAGTACTTC
d_gene: TRBD1; v_gene: TRBV5-5; len: 19; j_gene: TRBJ2-2; abundance: few; CDR3aa: CASSLRSGTGVVNTGELFF; CDR3nt: TGTGCCAGCAGCTTGAGGTCCGGGACAGGGGTGGTAAACACCGGGGAGCTGTTTTTT
d_gene: -; v_gene: TRBV6-6; len: 12; j_gene: TRBJ1-1; abundance: -; CDR3aa: CASRSVNTEAFF; CDR3nt: TGTGCCAGCAGGTCGGTAAACACTGAAGCTTTCTTT
d_gene: -; v_gene: TRBV2; len: 14; j_gene: TRBJ2-7; abundance: -; CDR3aa: CASALPGASYEQYF; CDR3nt: TGTGCCAGCGCCTTACCAGGCGCGAGTTACGAGCAGTACTTC
d_gene: -; v_gene: TRBV11-2; len: 13; j_gene: TRBJ1-2; abundance: -; CDR3aa: CASSLQQGYGYTF; CDR3nt: TGTGCCAGCAGCTTACAGCAGGGCTATGGCTACACCTTC
d_gene: -; v_gene: TRBV7-3; len: 13; j_gene: TRBJ1-5; abundance: -; CDR3aa: CASSLRPNQPQHF; CDR3nt: TGTGCCAGCAGCTTAAGGCCCAATCAGCCCCAGCATTTT
d_gene: -; v_gene: TRBV6-5; len: 15; j_gene: TRBJ1-6; abundance: -; CDR3aa: CASSYSSPYNSPLHF; CDR3nt: TGTGCCAGCAGTTACTCTTCTCCCTATAATTCACCCCTCCACTTT
d_gene: -; v_gene: TRBV11-2; len: 17; j_gene: TRBJ1-1; abundance: -; CDR3aa: CASSFPQGRARGTEAFF; CDR3nt: TGTGCCAGCAGCTTTCCCCAGGGCAGGGCGCGAGGCACTGAAGCTTTCTTT
d_gene: -; v_gene: TRBV19; len: 13; j_gene: TRBJ1-1; abundance: -; CDR3aa: CATTPGPNTEAFF; CDR3nt: TGTGCCACCACCCCGGGGCCGAACACTGAAGCTTTCTTT
d_gene: -; v_gene: TRBV7-3; len: 13; j_gene: TRBJ1-1; abundance: -; CDR3aa: CASSALRGTEAFF; CDR3nt: TGTGCCAGCAGCGCCCTAAGGGGCACTGAAGCTTTCTTT
d_gene: -; v_gene: TRBV3-1/TRBV3-2; len: 17; j_gene: TRBJ1-2; abundance: -; CDR3aa: CASSQEGGLGQNYGYTF; CDR3nt: TGTGCCAGCAGCCAAGAAGGCGGGTTGGGGCAGAACTATGGCTACACCTTC
d_gene: TRBD1; v_gene: TRBV5-8; len: 16; j_gene: TRBJ2-7; abundance: -; CDR3aa: CASSVTGTAITYEQYF; CDR3nt: TGTGCCAGCAGCGTGACCGGGACAGCGATTACCTACGAGCAGTACTTC
d_gene: -; v_gene: TRBV5-1; len: 13; j_gene: TRBJ1-6; abundance: -; CDR3aa: CASSFDSNSPLHF; CDR3nt: TGCGCCAGCAGCTTCGACAGCAATTCACCCCTCCACTTT
d_gene: -; v_gene: TRBV7-6; len: 14; j_gene: TRBJ1-6; abundance: -; CDR3aa: CASSLGVRGSPLHF; CDR3nt: TGTGCCAGCAGCTTAGGAGTCAGGGGTTCACCCCTCCACTTT
d_gene: -; v_gene: TRBV6-5; len: 15; j_gene: TRBJ2-2; abundance: -; CDR3aa: CASIRGGPNTGELFF; CDR3nt: TGTGCCAGCATTAGGGGGGGGCCGAACACCGGGGAGCTGTTTTTT
d_gene: -; v_gene: TRBV2; len: 14; j_gene: TRBJ2-7; abundance: -; CDR3aa: CASALPGASYEQYF; CDR3nt: TGTGCCAGCGCCTTACCGGGCGCGAGTTACGAGCAGTACTTC
d_gene: -; v_gene: TRBV7-3; len: 14; j_gene: TRBJ2-1; abundance: -; CDR3aa: CASRYPRIYNEQFF; CDR3nt: TGTGCCAGCAGATACCCGAGAATCTACAATGAGCAGTTCTTC
d_gene: TRBD1; v_gene: TRBV5-1; len: 13; j_gene: TRBJ2-7; abundance: few; CDR3aa: CASSSQGAYEQYF; CDR3nt: TGCGCCAGCAGCTCTCAGGGGGCCTACGAGCAGTACTTC
d_gene: -; v_gene: TRBV9; len: 19; j_gene: TRBJ2-2; abundance: -; CDR3aa: CASSVAVMGAGGRTGELFF; CDR3nt: TGTGCCAGCAGCGTAGCTGTCATGGGGGCAGGGGGGCGCACCGGGGAGCTGTTTTTT
d_gene: -; v_gene: TRBV4-1; len: 14; j_gene: TRBJ2-6; abundance: -; CDR3aa: CASSQGAGANVLTF; CDR3nt: TGCGCCAGCAGCCAAGGGGCTGGGGCCAACGTCCTGACTTTC
d_gene: -; v_gene: TRBV2; len: 18; j_gene: TRBJ1-6; abundance: -; CDR3aa: CASSDRFLSGASNSPLHF; CDR3nt: TGTGCCAGCAGTGATCGGTTTTTGTCGGGGGCGAGTAATTCACCCCTCCACTTT
d_gene: -; v_gene: TRBV2; len: 14; j_gene: TRBJ1-2; abundance: -; CDR3aa: CASSESAGGYGYTF; CDR3nt: TGTGCCAGCAGTGAAAGTGCCGGGGGCTATGGCTACACCTTC
d_gene: -; v_gene: TRBV30; len: 13; j_gene: TRBJ1-6; abundance: -; CDR3aa: CAWSQEEASPLHF; CDR3nt: TGTGCCTGGAGCCAGGAGGAGGCTTCACCCCTCCACTTT
d_gene: -; v_gene: TRBV6-5; len: 13; j_gene: TRBJ1-2; abundance: -; CDR3aa: CASNPTLGVGYTF; CDR3nt: TGTGCCAGCAACCCAACCCTGGGGGTTGGCTACACCTTC
d_gene: TRBD1; v_gene: TRBV27; len: 14; j_gene: TRBJ2-2; abundance: -; CDR3aa: CASSWTGETGELFF; CDR3nt: TGTGCCAGCAGTTGGACAGGGGAGACCGGGGAGCTGTTTTTT
d_gene: -; v_gene: TRBV6-6; len: 15; j_gene: TRBJ1-6; abundance: once; CDR3aa: CASSYSGGYNSPLHF; CDR3nt: TGTGCCAGCAGTTACTCAGGCGGCTATAATTCACCCCTCCACTTT
d_gene: TRBD1; v_gene: TRBV4-1; len: 14; j_gene: TRBJ1-1; abundance: -; CDR3aa: CASSHKTGGTEAFF; CDR3nt: TGCGCCAGCAGCCATAAGACAGGGGGCACTGAAGCTTTCTTT
d_gene: -; v_gene: TRBV5-1; len: 15; j_gene: TRBJ2-1; abundance: -; CDR3aa: CASSLGPVTYNEQFF; CDR3nt: TGCGCCAGCAGCTTGGGTCCGGTCACCTACAATGAGCAGTTCTTC
d_gene: TRBD1; v_gene: TRBV19; len: 14; j_gene: TRBJ1-2; abundance: -; CDR3aa: CASSNSGTGGVYTF; CDR3nt: TGTGCCAGTAGTAACAGTGGGACAGGGGGCGTCTACACCTTC
d_gene: TRBD1; v_gene: TRBV18; len: 15; j_gene: TRBJ2-7; abundance: -; CDR3aa: CASSRRQGQGGEQYF; CDR3nt: TGTGCCAGCTCAAGAAGACAGGGACAAGGCGGGGAGCAGTACTTC
d_gene: -; v_gene: TRBV6-1; len: 16; j_gene: TRBJ2-3; abundance: -; CDR3aa: CASSEALLSPTDTQYF; CDR3nt: TGTGCCAGCAGTGAAGCGCTCCTGTCCCCCACAGATACGCAGTATTTT
d_gene: -; v_gene: TRBV6-1; len: 13; j_gene: TRBJ2-1; abundance: -; CDR3aa: CASSDLGYNEQFF; CDR3nt: TGTGCCAGCAGTGATCTGGGTTACAATGAGCAGTTCTTC
d_gene: -; v_gene: TRBV28; len: 14; j_gene: TRBJ1-6; abundance: -; CDR3aa: CASSFDSYNSPLHF; CDR3nt: TGTGCCAGCAGTTTTGACAGTTATAATTCACCCCTCCACTTT
d_gene: TRBD1; v_gene: TRBV7-8; len: 17; j_gene: TRBJ1-1; abundance: -; CDR3aa: CASSLQTGIRLDTEAFF; CDR3nt: TGTGCCAGCAGCTTACAGACAGGGATCCGGTTGGACACTGAAGCTTTCTTT
d_gene: -; v_gene: TRBV19; len: 13; j_gene: TRBJ1-1; abundance: -; CDR3aa: CASSIRGGPEAFF; CDR3nt: TGTGCCAGTAGTATCCGCGGAGGGCCTGAAGCTTTCTTT
d_gene: -; v_gene: TRBV19; len: 14; j_gene: TRBJ2-3; abundance: -; CDR3aa: CASSIGLGTDTQYF; CDR3nt: TGTGCCAGTAGTATCGGCTTGGGCACAGATACGCAGTATTTT
d_gene: -; v_gene: TRBV25-1; len: 16; j_gene: TRBJ1-4; abundance: -; CDR3aa: CASWAGPGKYVEKLFF; CDR3nt: TGTGCCAGCTGGGCAGGGCCGGGTAAGTATGTGGAAAAACTGTTTTTT